This T cell receptor beta chain derives from a study of T-cell memory formation after mild COVID-19 (dated by TCRdb to the early 2020s). Background on the whole study: Most TCR sequence clusters were specific to one of the two donors. T-cell clones expanding and contracting after mild COVID-19 in a couple of donors were tracked by longitudinal TCRalpha and TCRbeta repertoire sequencing. Two young, previously healthy adult volunteers made up the cohort, one male and one female. The full study reports these points: Contracting CD4+ clones were located mainly in the CM and EM memory subsets, whereas CD8+ clones were found to be enriched in EMRA. The study covered only a couple of mild cases, and larger cohorts including severe cases with pre-infection samples were considered necessary. From day 15 to 85, contracting clones showed balanced CD4/CD8 phenotypes, whereas a second wave of clones that expanded from day 15 to 37 leaned towards CD4+. Some responding clones were detected in pre-infection memory, suggesting pre-existing cross-reactive memory T cells joined the SARS-CoV-2 response. The second-wave clones that peaked on day 37 were not confirmed to be SARS-CoV-2 specific.

PBMCs were isolated by Ficoll-Paque density gradient centrifugation. CDR1 and CDR2 were assigned from the germline V gene (reference sequence) as LNHNV and YYDKDF. V has 2 bases trimmed and J has 5 bases trimmed; junction bases matching no gene number 6. The CDR3 contains 16 residues, cysteine and phenylalanine counted. Only the CDR3 DNA stays, 48 bases, in frame from base 1. On this clonotype itself: Its antigen is unknown. No base quality values were provided; no much bigger clone lies one nucleotide off.

Sequencing was carried out with an Illumina NovaSeq 6000. TCRalpha and TCRbeta cDNA libraries were built by 5'RACE with constant-segment primers, adding sample barcodes and unique molecular identifiers. RNA was extracted from every sample with Trizol reagent. Libraries were amplified in two PCR steps, with a second sample barcode and Illumina TruSeq adapters added in the second step. Sequencing of the libraries was done on an Illumina NovaSeq, producing 2 x 150 bp paired-end reads. For the original study's pipeline: With migec v1.2.7, reads were demultiplexed and then collapsed into UMI-guided consensus sequences. Using mixcr v2.1.11, UMI consensuses were aligned to TRA and TRB V and J templates and then assembled into clonotypes. A clonotype was counted as expanded or contracted only if both edgeR and NoisET called the change significant, with noise models trained on biological replicates. edgeR calls used a false discovery rate-adjusted p below 0.01 and a log2 fold-change threshold of 1. As an exploratory analysis of dynamics, PCA with hierarchical clustering was applied to max-normalized trajectories of the 1000 most abundant clonotypes. Each responding clone was given a CD4 or CD8 phenotype based on the CD4+ and CD8+ repertoires, which had been sequenced separately. Using fastp trimming at Q25 and MiXCR clonotype assembly, TCRdb reanalyzed the public sequencing data and kept in-frame beta chains. Every distinct CDR3 protein forms one entry, paired with its most common genes and DNA. The V and J calls and clone size are TCRdb's, not the authors'. Across this sample there are about 270,000 distinct CDR3 sequences, with approximately 15% seen only once. The ten largest clones capture roughly 21% of the sample.

This clonotype was obtained from a man between 18 and 35 years old who had mild COVID-19 (a few samples of this study predate the infection). The sample titles of this study are shuffled in the database, so cell type and time point are left out; the donor was told from shared clones. The sequencing sample was made of PBMCs or a T cell subset sorted from them (not recorded which). The chain couples TRBV15 to TRBJ2-5, with 12 central nucleotides matching TRBD1. The base sequence is TGTGCCACCAGCAGACCTGGGACAGGGGGCAAGGAGACCCAGTACTTC. This sequence encodes CATSRPGTGGKETQYF.